This is a list of T cell receptor beta chains from one sample in a study of cytotoxic CD8 clonotypes in ibrutinib-treated CLL. Assay used: immunoSEQ multiplex PCR; TCRdb lists only in-frame clones, some missing. Here the sample spans roughly 130,000 clones, roughly 83% being singletons. The material sequenced was PBMCs, taken after 12 months of ibrutinib treatment. Receptors were obtained from a human donor with chronic lymphocytic leukemia. Each CDR3 is given with its conserved first and last residue. D genes are given only for firm matches. The listing skips clone size in some rows; elsewhere it reads once, few, many or a size class.

V gene	D gene	clone size	J gene	CDR3 protein	CDR3 DNA
TRBV4-3	.	.	TRBJ2-7	CASSQDIGSSYEQYF	TGCGCCAGCAGCCAAGATATAGGGAGCTCCTACGAGCAGTACTTC
TRBV7-2	TRBD2	.	TRBJ2-1	CASSSREGRNNEQFF	TGTGCCAGCAGCTCTCGGGAGGGCCGAAACAATGAGCAGTTCTTC
TRBV27	TRBD2	.	TRBJ2-3	CASSSGRWADTQYF	TGTGCCAGTTCTAGCGGGAGGTGGGCAGATACGCAGTATTTT
TRBV28	TRBD2	few	TRBJ2-7	CASSPGLAAYEQYF	TGTGCCAGCAGTCCGGGACTAGCGGCGTACGAGCAGTACTTC
TRBV5-1	.	.	TRBJ2-5	CASSPLGGGRETQYF	TGCGCCAGCAGCCCCCTCGGTGGGGGAAGGGAGACCCAGTACTTC
TRBV13	.	.	TRBJ1-1	CASSLTDTEAFF	TGTGCCAGCAGCTTAACGGACACTGAAGCTTTCTTT
TRBV11-1	.	.	TRBJ2-1	CASSQQWRYNEQFF	TGTGCCAGCAGCCAGCAGTGGCGGTACAATGAGCAGTTCTTC
TRBV7-2	.	.	TRBJ1-5	CASSREAQPQHF	TGTGCCAGCTCGAGGGAAGCTCAGCCCCAGCATTTT
TRBV5-4	.	.	TRBJ2-1	CASSPAGHRSSYNEQFF	TGTGCCAGCAGCCCGGCGGGACATAGGAGCTCCTACAATGAGCAGTTCTTC
TRBV6-1	.	.	TRBJ1-5	CASSELGRLNQPQHF	TGTGCCAGCAGTGAACTCGGCAGGCTCAATCAGCCCCAGCATTTT
TRBV5-6	.	.	TRBJ2-1	CASSPRLGGEQFF	TGTGCCAGCAGCCCCCGATTGGGTGGTGAGCAGTTCTTC
TRBV6-1	TRBD2	.	TRBJ2-5	CASSEMTSPTQETQYF	TGTGCCAGCAGTGAAATGACTAGCCCAACCCAAGAGACCCAGTACTTC
TRBV4-2	.	.	TRBJ2-3	CASSQDVSSVNTDTQYF	TGTGCCAGCAGCCAAGATGTATCTAGCGTGAACACAGATACGCAGTATTTT
TRBV4-3	TRBD1	.	TRBJ2-3	CASSQDYSGDRAADTQYF	TGCGCCAGCAGCCAAGATTATTCAGGGGACAGGGCTGCAGATACGCAGTATTTT
TRBV5-4	.	.	TRBJ1-2	CASSKSRDGNHYGYTF	TGTGCCAGCAGCAAATCCCGGGACGGCAATCACTATGGCTACACCTTC
TRBV9	.	.	TRBJ2-4	CASSVSTTGLAKNIQYF	TGTGCCAGCAGCGTATCCACCACAGGGCTAGCCAAAAACATTCAGTACTTC
TRBV10-3	.	few	TRBJ1-1	CAISAQIGNTEAFF	TGTGCCATCAGTGCACAGATAGGAAACACTGAAGCTTTCTTT
TRBV19	.	.	TRBJ2-7	CASSSRGWGSYEQYF	TGTGCCAGTAGTAGTAGGGGATGGGGCTCCTACGAGCAGTACTTC
TRBV7-9	TRBD2	.	TRBJ2-1	CASSLAGEGEQFF	TGTGCCAGCAGCTTGGCGGGAGAAGGTGAGCAGTTCTTC
TRBV5-1	.	.	TRBJ1-3	CASSLDRVDGNTIYF	TGCGCCAGCAGCTTGGACAGGGTGGATGGAAACACCATATATTTT
TRBV15	.	.	TRBJ2-3	CATSGRTADTQYF	TGTGCCACCAGCGGGAGAACGGCAGATACGCAGTATTTT
TRBV30	.	few	TRBJ1-1	CAFERPTVEAFF	TGTGCCTTCGAACGACCGACAGTCGAAGCTTTCTTT
TRBV18	.	.	TRBJ1-2	CASSPPTQAGYTF	TGTGCCAGCTCACCACCGACTCAAGCTGGCTACACCTTC
TRBV30	.	.	TRBJ1-2	CARSVGLDGYTF	TGTGCCCGGAGTGTAGGTTTGGATGGCTACACCTTC
TRBV5-4	.	once	TRBJ1-2	CASSLAGSGGYTF	TGTGCCAGCAGCTTGGCTGGTTCGGGAGGCTACACCTTC
TRBV9	TRBD1	few	TRBJ1-2	CASSGATGQGTSGHGYTF	TGTGCCAGCAGCGGGGCAACGGGACAGGGGACGTCAGGACATGGCTACACCTTC
TRBV7-2	.	.	TRBJ2-7	CASSLDSVTYEQYF	TGTGCCAGCAGCTTAGATTCGGTCACCTACGAGCAGTACTTC
TRBV16	TRBD2	.	TRBJ2-1	CASSQNRANRATSGGGNEQFF	TGTGCCAGCAGCCAAAATCGGGCCAACCGTGCCACTAGCGGGGGGGGGAATGAGCAGTTCTTC
TRBV28	TRBD2	.	TRBJ2-7	CASSSPGLAYEQYF	TGTGCCAGCAGTTCCCCGGGACTAGCATACGAGCAGTACTTC
TRBV5-5	.	.	TRBJ1-2	CASSLAAYGYTF	TGTGCCAGCAGCTTGGCAGCCTATGGCTACACCTTC
TRBV15	TRBD2	.	TRBJ2-7	CATSRDLAGSYEQYF	TGTGCCACCAGCAGAGATCTAGCGGGATCCTACGAGCAGTACTTC
TRBV15	TRBD1	.	TRBJ2-1	CATSSRDRGYNEQFF	TGTGCCACCAGCAGCCGGGACAGGGGCTACAATGAGCAGTTCTTC
TRBV29-1	.	.	TRBJ1-2	CSVDIGGNYGYTF	TGCAGCGTTGATATTGGGGGGAACTATGGCTACACCTTC
TRBV7-9	.	.	TRBJ2-7	CASSSTLRNSYEQYF	TGTGCCAGCAGCTCAACCCTCAGGAACTCCTACGAGCAGTACTTC
TRBV7-8	.	.	TRBJ2-7	CASSGLTSYEQYF	TGTGCCAGCAGTGGACTAACCTCCTACGAGCAGTACTTC
TRBV5-6	.	.	TRBJ2-1	CASSFQVGSYEQFF	TGTGCCAGCAGCTTTCAGGTAGGCTCCTATGAGCAGTTCTTC
TRBV7-8	TRBD2	once	TRBJ2-7	CASSRELAASYEQYF	TGTGCCAGCAGCCGCGAACTAGCGGCCTCCTACGAGCAGTACTTC
TRBV2	TRBD1	.	TRBJ1-3	CASRAGTASGNTIYF	TGTGCCAGCAGGGCCGGGACAGCCTCTGGAAACACCATATATTTT
TRBV2	.	.	TRBJ2-3	CASSGDTTYTDTQYF	TGTGCCAGCAGCGGGGACACCACTTACACAGATACGCAGTATTTT
TRBV4-1	TRBD1	.	TRBJ1-1	CASSAGQGANTEAFF	TGCGCCAGCAGCGCGGGACAGGGGGCGAACACTGAAGCTTTCTTT
TRBV15	.	.	TRBJ2-7	CATSRDLREQYF	TGTGCCACCAGCAGAGATTTGAGGGAGCAGTACTTC
TRBV5-4	TRBD1	few	TRBJ1-3	CASSAGTGRGNTIYF	TGTGCCAGCAGCGCCGGGACAGGGAGAGGAAACACCATATATTTT
TRBV14	.	.	TRBJ2-1	CASSLPGSRQFF	TGTGCCAGCAGCCTACCGGGTTCTCGCCAGTTCTTC
TRBV18	TRBD2	few	TRBJ2-7	CASSPRTSGSSSYEQYF	TGTGCCAGCTCACCGCGGACTAGCGGGAGCAGCTCCTACGAGCAGTACTTC
TRBV5-1	.	.	TRBJ1-1	CASSLSGGTEAFF	TGCGCCAGCAGCCTGAGTGGGGGCACTGAAGCTTTCTTT
TRBV5-1	.	.	TRBJ1-4	CASSLGHATNEKLFF	TGCGCCAGCAGCCTAGGACACGCAACTAATGAAAAACTGTTTTTT
TRBV11-2	.	.	TRBJ2-7	CASSLVKYRAAYEQYF	TGTGCCAGCAGCTTAGTTAAGTACAGGGCGGCGTACGAGCAGTACTTC
TRBV28	.	.	TRBJ2-3	CASSWGGGTDTQYF	TGTGCCAGCAGTTGGGGTGGGGGCACAGATACGCAGTATTTT
TRBV27	TRBD2	.	TRBJ2-7	CASSPGTSGAYEQYF	TGTGCCAGCAGCCCCGGGACTAGCGGAGCCTACGAGCAGTACTTC
TRBV27	TRBD2	.	TRBJ2-1	CASSNAPAGGPHNEQFF	TGTGCCAGCAGTAACGCCCCAGCGGGAGGGCCCCACAATGAGCAGTTCTTC
TRBV2	.	.	TRBJ2-5	CASMPDQETQYF	TGTGCCAGCATGCCGGACCAAGAGACCCAGTACTTC
TRBV18	.	.	TRBJ2-7	CASSPPSVAILRGQYF	TGTGCCAGCTCACCGCCTTCCGTTGCTATCCTACGTGGGCAGTACTTC
TRBV18	.	.	TRBJ1-1	CASSLGGVNTEAFF	TGTGCCAGCTCTCTCGGGGGGGTGAACACTGAAGCTTTCTTT
TRBV5-4	TRBD2	once	TRBJ2-7	CASSSPTQREGEQYF	TGTGCCAGCAGCTCACCCACCCAGCGGGAGGGAGAGCAGTACTTC